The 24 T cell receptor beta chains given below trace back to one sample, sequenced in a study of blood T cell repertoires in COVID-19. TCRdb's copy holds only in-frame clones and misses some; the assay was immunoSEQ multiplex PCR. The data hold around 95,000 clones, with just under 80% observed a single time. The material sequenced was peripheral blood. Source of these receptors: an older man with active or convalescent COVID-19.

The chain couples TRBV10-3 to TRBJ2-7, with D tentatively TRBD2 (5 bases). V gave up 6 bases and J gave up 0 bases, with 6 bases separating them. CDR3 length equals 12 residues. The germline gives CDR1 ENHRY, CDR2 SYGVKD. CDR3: CAIRDFSYEQYF. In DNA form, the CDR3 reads TGTGCCATCAGGGACTTCTCCTACGAGCAGTACTTC.

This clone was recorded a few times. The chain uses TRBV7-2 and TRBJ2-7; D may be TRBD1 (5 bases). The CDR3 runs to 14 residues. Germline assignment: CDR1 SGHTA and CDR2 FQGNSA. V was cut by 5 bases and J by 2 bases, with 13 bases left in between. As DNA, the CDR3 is TGTGCCAGCAGCGAACCGGGCAGGGCCTACGAGCAGTACTTC. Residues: CASSEPGRAYEQYF.

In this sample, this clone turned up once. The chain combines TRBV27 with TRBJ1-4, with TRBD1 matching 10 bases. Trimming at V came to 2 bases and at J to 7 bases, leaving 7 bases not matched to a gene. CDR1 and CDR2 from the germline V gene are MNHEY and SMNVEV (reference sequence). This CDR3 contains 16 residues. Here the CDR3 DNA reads TGTGCCAGCAGTTTAAGTGGACAGGGGGTTAGTGAAAAACTGTTTTTT. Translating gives CASSLSGQGVSEKLFF.

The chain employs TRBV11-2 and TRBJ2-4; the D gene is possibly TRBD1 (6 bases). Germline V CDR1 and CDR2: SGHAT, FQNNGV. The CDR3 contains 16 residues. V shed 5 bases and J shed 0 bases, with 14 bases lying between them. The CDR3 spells CASSPDSTLAKNIQYF. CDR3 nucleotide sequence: TGTGCCAGCAGCCCGGACAGCACCCTAGCCAAAAACATTCAGTACTTC.

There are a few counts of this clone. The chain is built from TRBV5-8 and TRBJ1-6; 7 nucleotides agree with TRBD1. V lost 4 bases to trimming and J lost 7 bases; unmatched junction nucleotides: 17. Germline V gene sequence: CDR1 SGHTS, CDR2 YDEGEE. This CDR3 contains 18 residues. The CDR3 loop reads CASSPEGAQIGLNSPLHF. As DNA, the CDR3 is TGTGCCAGCAGCCCGGAGGGGGCACAGATCGGTCTCAATTCACCCCTCCACTTT.

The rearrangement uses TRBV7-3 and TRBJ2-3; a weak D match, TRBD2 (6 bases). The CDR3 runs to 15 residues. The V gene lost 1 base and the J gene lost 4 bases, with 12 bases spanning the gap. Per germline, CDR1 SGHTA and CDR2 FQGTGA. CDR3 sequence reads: CASSLIGSLSDTQYF. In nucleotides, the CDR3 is TGTGCCAGCAGCTTAATCGGGAGTTTGTCAGATACGCAGTATTTT.

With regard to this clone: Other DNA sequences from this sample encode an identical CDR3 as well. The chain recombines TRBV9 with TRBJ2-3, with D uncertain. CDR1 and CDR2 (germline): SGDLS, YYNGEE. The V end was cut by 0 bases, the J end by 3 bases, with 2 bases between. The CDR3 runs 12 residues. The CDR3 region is CASSVATDTQYF. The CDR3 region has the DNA TGTGCCAGCAGCGTAGCAACAGATACGCAGTATTTT.

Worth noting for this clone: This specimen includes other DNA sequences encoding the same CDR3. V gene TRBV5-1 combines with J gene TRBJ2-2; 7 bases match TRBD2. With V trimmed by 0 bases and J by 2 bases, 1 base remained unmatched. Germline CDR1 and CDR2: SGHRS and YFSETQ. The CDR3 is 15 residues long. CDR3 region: CASSLAGGNTGELFF. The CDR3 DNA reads TGCGCCAGCAGCTTGGCGGGAGGTAACACCGGGGAGCTGTTTTTT.

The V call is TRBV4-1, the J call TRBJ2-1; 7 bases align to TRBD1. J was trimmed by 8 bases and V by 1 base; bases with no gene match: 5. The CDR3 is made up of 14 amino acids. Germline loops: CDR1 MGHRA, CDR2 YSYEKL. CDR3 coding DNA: TGCGCCAGCAGCCAAGGACCCGACAGGGATGAGCAGTTCTTC. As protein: CASSQGPDRDEQFF.

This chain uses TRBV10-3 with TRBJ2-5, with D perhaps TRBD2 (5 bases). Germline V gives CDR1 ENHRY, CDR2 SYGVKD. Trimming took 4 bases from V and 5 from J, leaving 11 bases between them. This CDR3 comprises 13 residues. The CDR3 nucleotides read TGTGCCATCAGTGTCAATCCGGGGGAGACCCAGTACTTC. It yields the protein CAISVNPGETQYF.

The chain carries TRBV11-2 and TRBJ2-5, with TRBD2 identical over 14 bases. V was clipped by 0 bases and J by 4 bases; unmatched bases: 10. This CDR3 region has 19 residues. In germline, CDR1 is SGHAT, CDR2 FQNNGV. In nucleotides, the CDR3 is TGTGCCAGCAGCTTAGATTCCGGACTAGCGGGAGGTTCATCAGAGACCCAGTACTTC. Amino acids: CASSLDSGLAGGSSETQYF.

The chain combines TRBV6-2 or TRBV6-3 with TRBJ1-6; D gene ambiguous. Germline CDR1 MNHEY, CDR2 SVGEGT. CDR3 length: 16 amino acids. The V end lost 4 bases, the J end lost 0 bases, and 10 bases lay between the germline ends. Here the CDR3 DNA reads TGTGCCAGCAGTTCCGGGTCTAGCTCCTATAATTCACCCCTCCACTTT. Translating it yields CASSSGSSSYNSPLHF.

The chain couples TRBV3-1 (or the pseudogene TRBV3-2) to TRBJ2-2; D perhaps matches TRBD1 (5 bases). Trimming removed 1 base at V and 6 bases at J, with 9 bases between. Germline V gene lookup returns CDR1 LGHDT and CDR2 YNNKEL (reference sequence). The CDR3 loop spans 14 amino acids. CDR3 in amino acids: CASSQARVAGELFF. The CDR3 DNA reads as TGTGCCAGCAGCCAAGCCAGGGTTGCCGGGGAGCTGTTTTTT.

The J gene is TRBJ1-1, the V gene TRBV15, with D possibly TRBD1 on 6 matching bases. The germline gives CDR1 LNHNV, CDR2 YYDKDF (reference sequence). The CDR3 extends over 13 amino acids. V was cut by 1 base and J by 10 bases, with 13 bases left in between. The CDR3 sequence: CATSRAQQGPAFF. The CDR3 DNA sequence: TGTGCCACCAGCAGAGCGCAACAGGGCCCAGCTTTCTTT.

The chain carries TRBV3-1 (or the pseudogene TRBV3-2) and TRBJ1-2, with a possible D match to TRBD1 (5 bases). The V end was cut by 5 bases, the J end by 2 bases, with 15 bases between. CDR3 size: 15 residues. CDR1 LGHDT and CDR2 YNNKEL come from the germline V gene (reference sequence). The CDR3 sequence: CASSADLGGNYGYTF. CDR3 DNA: TGTGCCAGCAGCGCTGACCTCGGGGGGAACTATGGCTACACCTTC.

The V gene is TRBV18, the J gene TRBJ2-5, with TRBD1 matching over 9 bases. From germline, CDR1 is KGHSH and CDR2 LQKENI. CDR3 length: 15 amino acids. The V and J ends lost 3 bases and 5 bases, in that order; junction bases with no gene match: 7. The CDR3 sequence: CASSPGTGHLETQYF. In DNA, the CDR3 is TGTGCCAGCTCACCGGGGACAGGGCATCTGGAGACCCAGTACTTC.

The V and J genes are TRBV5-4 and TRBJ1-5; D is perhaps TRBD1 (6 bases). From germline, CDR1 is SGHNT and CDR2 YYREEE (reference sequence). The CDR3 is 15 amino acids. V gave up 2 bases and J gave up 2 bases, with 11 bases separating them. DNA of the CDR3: TGTGCCAGCAGCTTAGGGGGTCTGGGCAATCAGCCCCAGCATTTT. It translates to CASSLGGLGNQPQHF.

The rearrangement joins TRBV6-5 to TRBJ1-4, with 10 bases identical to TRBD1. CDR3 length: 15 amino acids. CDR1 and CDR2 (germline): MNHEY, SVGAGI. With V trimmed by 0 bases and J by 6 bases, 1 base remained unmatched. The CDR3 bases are TGTGCCAGCAGTTACTCAGGGACAGGGGATGAAAAACTGTTTTTT. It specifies CASSYSGTGDEKLFF.

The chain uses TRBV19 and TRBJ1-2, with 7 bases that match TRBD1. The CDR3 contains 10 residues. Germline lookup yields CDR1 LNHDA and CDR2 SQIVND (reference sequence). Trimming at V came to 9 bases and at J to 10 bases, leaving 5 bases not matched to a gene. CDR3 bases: TGTGCCAGCCGGGACAGTTACTACACCTTC. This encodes CASRDSYYTF.

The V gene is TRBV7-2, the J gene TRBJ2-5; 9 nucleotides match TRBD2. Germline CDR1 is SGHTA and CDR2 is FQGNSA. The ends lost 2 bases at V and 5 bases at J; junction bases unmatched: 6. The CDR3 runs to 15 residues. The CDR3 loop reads CASSLRAGGRETQYF. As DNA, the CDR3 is TGTGCCAGCAGCTTAAGAGCGGGAGGAAGGGAGACCCAGTACTTC.

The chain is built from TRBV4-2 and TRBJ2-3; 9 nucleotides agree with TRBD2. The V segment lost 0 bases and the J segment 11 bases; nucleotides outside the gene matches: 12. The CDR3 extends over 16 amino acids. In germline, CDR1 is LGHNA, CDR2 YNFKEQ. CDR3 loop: CASSQEGAGGLGGQYF. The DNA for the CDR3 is TGTGCCAGCAGCCAAGAAGGAGCGGGGGGTCTCGGTGGGCAGTATTTT.

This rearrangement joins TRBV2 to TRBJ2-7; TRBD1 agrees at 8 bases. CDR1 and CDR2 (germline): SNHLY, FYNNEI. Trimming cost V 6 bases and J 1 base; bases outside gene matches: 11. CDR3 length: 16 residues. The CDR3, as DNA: TGTGCCAGCAGGGGACAGGCCGGTTTCAGTTCCTACGAGCAGTACTTC. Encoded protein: CASRGQAGFSSYEQYF.

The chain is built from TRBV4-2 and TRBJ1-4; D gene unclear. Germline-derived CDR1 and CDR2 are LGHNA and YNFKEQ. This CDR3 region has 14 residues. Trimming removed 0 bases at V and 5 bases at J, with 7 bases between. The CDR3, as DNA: TGTGCCAGCAGCCAAGACAGGAACAATGAAAAACTGTTTTTT. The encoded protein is CASSQDRNNEKLFF.

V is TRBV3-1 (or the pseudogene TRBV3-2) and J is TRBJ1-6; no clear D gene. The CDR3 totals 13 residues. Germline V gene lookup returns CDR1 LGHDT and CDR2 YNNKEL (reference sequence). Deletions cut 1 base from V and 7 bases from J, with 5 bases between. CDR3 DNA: TGTGCCAGCAGCCAAGGGGCGAATTCACCCCTCCACTTT. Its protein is CASSQGANSPLHF.